This T cell receptor (beta chain) is from a study of blood T cell repertoires in COVID-19. Overall study: From the United States, Italy and Spain came samples of acute and convalescent COVID-19. PBMCs, B-cell-depleted T cells, or T cells were the source of the cDNA or gDNA that made up the material.

After removal of 0 bases from V and 4 bases from J, the junction contained 6 bases not matched to a gene. The CDR3 runs to 15 residues. Looked up from germline, CDR1 is SGHRS and CDR2 is YFSETQ. Authors' methods: From reference gene primer amplification, estimates of nucleated cell counts were derived. Data came from immunoSEQ multiplex PCR; TCRdb stores just in-frame clones and leaves some out. V, J and clone size reflect that table, while D and trimming were determined from the DNA. The repertoire holds roughly 100,000 clones, with more than 80% as singletons. Sequenced: peripheral blood. The J gene is TRBJ1-1, the V gene TRBV5-1; TRBD1 matches at 7 bases. The receptor's source is a woman aged 55-69 years with acute or convalescent COVID-19. The CDR3 bases are TGCGCCAGCAGCTTGGACCGGACAGGAATCACTGAAGCTTTCTTT. It is translated as CASSLDRTGITEAFF.